This T cell receptor (beta chain) was identified during a study of cytotoxic CD8 clonotypes in ibrutinib-treated CLL listed by TCRdb under 2021. About the full investigation: The cohort was composed of about a dozen relapsed/refractory and around 14 treatment-naive patients; IGHV unmutated status was identified in 17 patients. The response samples were drawn at a median of roughly twelve months into treatment, with a range of roughly 6 to 36 months. Partial responses were observed in approximately 24 patients and complete responses in 2; after a median follow-up of around 68 months, remission was maintained in approximately 14 patients and progression was observed in about twelve. Longitudinal samples were available for about 30% of the 86 trial participants. Cryopreserved peripheral blood mononuclear cells were obtained prior to treatment, at the time of response, and at either disease progression or sustained remission. An average of approximately 260,000 productive templates and about 100,000 productive rearrangements was obtained per sample. What the authors observed across the whole study: Public clonotypes were found to be uncommon and were observed to contract or remain stable during treatment; the increase in clonality was shown to reflect expansion of private clonotypes at ibrutinib response. An increase in clonality was observed at ibrutinib response, with clonality remaining stable during sustained remission and falling back toward baseline at progression. Sampling times were not matched between sustained-remission and progressing patients, and lymph node repertoires were not studied. Baseline clonality exceeded that of age-matched healthy donors and correlated strongly with circulating CD8+ T-cell counts.

This clone was seen a few times. The antigen it binds to is not known. The record has no base qualities; no much larger clone is one base away. Approximately 2 micrograms of genomic DNA were extracted from cryopreserved PBMCs for TCR beta library preparation. Longitudinal blood samples from CLL patients receiving ibrutinib monotherapy were subjected to high-throughput TCR beta sequencing. The patients took part in an open-label, single-center phase 2 trial of ibrutinib monotherapy. The goal of deep resolution MiSeq sequencing was a depth between 1 in 1 million and 1 in 200,000 T cells, and coverage averaged 10x per clonotype. The immunoSEQ hsTCRB Kit was used to generate the TCR beta libraries. In the original analysis: ImmunoSEQ Data Assistant and ImmunoSEQ Analyzer were used for data analysis, and V, D and J genes were assigned according to IMGT definitions. Clonality, which ranges from 0 to 1, was calculated by subtracting the normalized Shannon entropy of productive rearrangement frequencies from one. Only overrepresented clonotypes making up at least 0.05% of each patient's repertoire were included in the public clonotype analysis. About a dozen age-matched healthy donor repertoires from immuneACCESS served as clonality controls. TCRdb retrieved this table from immuneACCESS and kept in-frame rearrangements only. Not all clones are present; in checked studies, unresolved V genes account for under half, and no reason is known for the remainder. That table gives V, J and clone size, and the DNA gave D and trimming. The sample table shows approximately 300,000 clones, and 80% are seen once. The top ten hold roughly 7% of the sample.

From the cysteine through the phenylalanine, the CDR3 covers 13 amino acids. Only the CDR3 DNA is retained, 39 bases long and in frame from the first base. The germline V gene encodes CDR1 KGHSH and CDR2 LQKENI. Cut back by 0 bases and 6 bases, the V and J ends lie 9 bases apart. Here the chain combines TRBV18 and TRBJ2-7, with no confident D gene call. The origin of this receptor is a human donor with chronic lymphocytic leukemia. The sample in question was PBMCs, obtained before ibrutinib treatment. The CDR3 sequence is CASSPPGSSEQYF. The nucleotides read TGTGCCAGCTCACCACCAGGTTCTAGCGAGCAGTACTTC.